This TCR beta chain was recovered during a study of OX40 agonist ivuxolimab in advanced cancers. With respect to the entire study: The costimulatory receptor OX40 (CD134) was targeted by ivuxolimab, a fully human IgG2 agonistic monoclonal antibody. Intravenous ivuxolimab was administered to patients every 2 weeks at six dose levels: 0.01, 0.1, 0.3, 1.5, 3 and 10 mg/kg. Of the approximately 54 dose-escalation patients, hepatocellular carcinoma was present in about 20, melanoma in some 15, renal cell carcinoma in 9 and head and neck cancer in 9. In the dose-escalation cohort, 65% to 90% of patients were male, and the mean age was roughly 60 years, with a range of about 23 to 85. Patients were allowed to have had prior anti-PD-1, anti-PD-L1 or anti-CTLA-4 therapy, and around two fifths of the dose-escalation patients had been treated with checkpoint inhibitors. Partial responses occurred in three dose-escalation patients, of whom one had hepatocellular carcinoma and two had cutaneous melanoma. Peripheral TCRbeta sequencing aimed to test whether ivuxolimab altered TCR sequence diversity and caused clonal T-cell expansion. The monotherapy dose-escalation portion (N = 52 patients) of the phase I ivuxolimab trial is reported in the paper. The study at large found these results: On average, CD8+ T cells showed more expanded clones than CD4+ T cells after ivuxolimab. The antigen specificity of the clonally expanded peripheral T cells was not determined. Clonal expansion of both CD4+ and CD8+ blood T cells was observed from baseline to week 6 at doses 0.1 to 3.0 mg/kg. Low levels of normalized T-cell clonal expansion were also shown by some nonresponding patients. Partial responders in the 0.1-3.0 mg/kg groups had among the lowest normalized peripheral clonal expansion, especially among CD8+ T cells.

Genomic DNA was isolated from the sorted cells so that the TCRbeta CDR3 region could be sequenced. The immunoSEQ Assay was used for sequencing of TCRbeta CDR3 regions. TCRdb holds this immuneACCESS table with in-frame rearrangements only. Some clones are missing; in checked studies, unresolved V genes explain under half, and the rest has no known cause. The sample yields over 20,000 clones; 85% were counted once. The top ten clonotypes cover 26% of the sample. With regard to this clone: This receptor's antigen is unknown. It has no much larger one-base neighbor in the sample; base qualities were not kept.

Patients with autoimmune disease history or receiving systemic immunosuppression were excluded from the trial. Peripheral blood for TCR sequencing was drawn from every dose cohort at baseline, at cycle 4 day 1 and at cycle 7 day 1. Samples were obtained from an open-label, multicenter, first-in-human phase I dose-escalation trial of ivuxolimab. The trial enrolled adults with locally advanced or metastatic head and neck squamous cell, hepatocellular, melanoma or renal cell carcinoma. Before TCR sequencing, CD4+ T cells and CD8+ T cells were sorted from peripheral blood as separate populations. From a lookup of the germline V gene, CDR1 and CDR2 are SGHVS and FQNEAQ. V trim: 4 bases; J trim: 7 bases; unmatched bases: 1. Spanning cysteine to phenylalanine, the CDR3 consists of 11 amino acids. The entry retains the CDR3 DNA only, 33 bases that are in frame from base 1.

The receptor's source is an adult with an advanced solid tumor such as melanoma, head and neck, liver or kidney cancer. This receptor chain uses TRBV7-8 and TRBJ2-7, with 7 central nucleotides matching TRBD2. The starting material was CD4+ or CD8+ T cells sorted from blood, obtained in a trial of the OX40 agonist ivuxolimab. Read as DNA, the sequence is TGTGCCAGCAGCTCGGGACTAGAGCAGTACTTC. This gives the protein CASSSGLEQYF.